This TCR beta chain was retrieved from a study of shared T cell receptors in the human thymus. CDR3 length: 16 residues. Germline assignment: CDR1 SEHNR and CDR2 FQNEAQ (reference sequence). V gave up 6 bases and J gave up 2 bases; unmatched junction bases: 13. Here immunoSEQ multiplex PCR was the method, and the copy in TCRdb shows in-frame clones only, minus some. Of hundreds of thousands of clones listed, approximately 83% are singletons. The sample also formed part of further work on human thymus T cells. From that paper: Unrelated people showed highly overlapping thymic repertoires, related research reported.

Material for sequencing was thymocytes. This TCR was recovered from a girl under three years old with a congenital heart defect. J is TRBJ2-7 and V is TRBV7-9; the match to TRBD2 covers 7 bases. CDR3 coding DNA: TGTGCCAGCAGTCAAATGGGGGGGTTCCCGACCTACGAGCAGTACTTC. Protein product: CASSQMGGFPTYEQYF.